The clone carrying this TCR beta chain was recorded at least ten times. V lost 1 base, J lost 3 bases, and 5 bases lay in between. The CDR3 is made up of 12 amino acids. The germline V gene encodes CDR1 SGHDT and CDR2 YYEEEE. This sample was included in a study of T-cell reconstitution after alpha-beta-depleted transplantation in children. Unique molecular identifiers were used in preparing the TCRbeta library. Via MiXCR, TCRdb re-called the PCR reads, giving one row per CDR3 protein. The sample gives around 200,000 distinct CDR3 sequences, about 6.4% of which show up once; about 3% is in the top ten.

This chain connects TRBV5-6 to TRBJ2-7; D gene ambiguous. This sequence originates from a human donor who donated a stem cell graft to a child with Wiskott-Aldrich syndrome. The specimen was PBMCs from the stem cell graft donor, collected from the stem cell graft. Here the CDR3 reads CASSLYSYEQYF. The CDR3, as DNA: TGTGCCAGCAGCTTGTACAGCTACGAGCAGTACTTC.